The 21 T cell receptor beta chains in this list originate from one sample, sequenced in a study of blood T cell repertoires in COVID-19. The assay was immunoSEQ multiplex PCR, and TCRdb's table has in-frame clones only and misses some. Found here are about 200,000 clones, 70% to 90% of them singletons; the top ten hold approximately 11%. Sequenced: peripheral blood. The receptors here all came from a human donor with active or convalescent COVID-19. The donor label of this sample is uncertain.

This rearrangement joins TRBV5-1 to TRBJ1-3, with 8 bases lining up with TRBD1. The CDR3 is made up of 15 amino acids. J gave up 2 bases and V 3 bases, and 4 bases lay outside the gene matches. Germline CDR1 reads SGHRS; CDR2 reads YFSETQ. The CDR3: CASSYDRGAGNTIYF. The CDR3 region has the DNA TGCGCCAGCAGCTACGACAGGGGTGCTGGAAACACCATATATTTT.

The chain combines TRBV24-1 with TRBJ2-1, with a possible D match to TRBD2 (5 bases). This CDR3 contains 12 residues. Germline loops: CDR1 KGHDR, CDR2 SFDVKD. V was cut by 4 bases and J by 8 bases, with 8 bases left in between. For the CDR3, the DNA is TGTGCCACCAGTGACCGAGGGTATGAGCAGTTCTTC. Residues: CATSDRGYEQFF.

The V gene is TRBV19, the J gene TRBJ2-3; 9 nucleotides align to TRBD2. Germline V gene sequence: CDR1 LNHDA, CDR2 SQIVND (reference sequence). J gave up 4 bases and V 2 bases, and 13 bases lay outside the gene matches. The CDR3 is made up of 18 amino acids. CDR3 amino acids: CASSIRKRAGGGADTQYF. CDR3 nucleotide sequence: TGTGCCAGTAGTATAAGAAAAAGAGCGGGAGGAGGCGCAGATACGCAGTATTTT.

Only one count was recorded for this clone. The chain couples TRBV7-7 to TRBJ2-7, with D maybe TRBD2 (6 bases). Germline CDR1 is SSHAT and CDR2 is FNYEAQ (reference sequence). With 2 bases removed from V and 7 bases from J, the gap between germline ends came to 15 bases. This CDR3 region has 14 residues. CDR3 nucleotide sequence: TGTGCCAGCAGCTTAACAGTTGGGGACTTGGAGCAGTACTTC. Translation: CASSLTVGDLEQYF.

The rearrangement links TRBV7-2 to TRBJ2-7, with D perhaps matching TRBD1 (6 bases). V lost 1 base and J lost 7, with 14 bases in between. The germline V gene encodes CDR1 SGHTA and CDR2 FQGNSA. The CDR3 length is 14 residues. The CDR3 region is CASSLGTGSGEQYF. The CDR3 DNA reads TGTGCCAGCAGCTTAGGTACAGGGAGCGGTGAGCAGTACTTC.

The chain links TRBV27 to TRBJ2-3; the match to TRBD2 covers 10 bases. Looked up from germline, CDR1 is MNHEY and CDR2 is SMNVEV (reference sequence). Trimming took 2 bases from V and 7 from J; bases not matched to a gene: 3. The CDR3 totals 14 residues. The CDR3, as DNA: TGTGCCAGCAGTTTAAGGACTAGCGGAAATACGCAGTATTTT. The encoded protein is CASSLRTSGNTQYF.

Notes on this clone: An end of the junction does not agree with germline; a read error may underlie this. V gene TRBV12-3 or TRBV12-4 combines with J gene TRBJ2-1, with TRBD2 matching 11 bases. The CDR3 extends over 12 amino acids. The CDR3 region has the DNA TGTGCCAGCTACAGACTAGCGGGGAGTATAATCTTC. Translating it yields CASYRLAGSIIF.

In its sample, this clone was seen a few times. The CDR3 DNA reads TGTGCCAGCTCACCGCGGGGGACAGGCGGTGGCTACACCTTC. It encodes CASSPRGTGGGYTF. J is TRBJ1-2 and V is TRBV18; 8 bases are shared with TRBD1. Germline V gives CDR1 KGHSH, CDR2 LQKENI. The ends lost 3 bases at V and 7 bases at J; junction bases unmatched: 7. The CDR3 length is 14 residues.

The V gene is TRBV11-1, the J gene TRBJ1-1; 9 nucleotides match TRBD1. There are 16 residues in the CDR3. Germline CDR1 is SGHAT and CDR2 is FQDESV (reference sequence). V shed 1 base, J shed 1 base, and the junction held 4 bases outside the gene matches. The CDR3 is CASSLDPGQGNTEAFF. The CDR3 nucleotides read TGTGCCAGCAGCTTAGACCCGGGACAGGGGAACACTGAAGCTTTCTTT.

This rearrangement joins TRBV4-3 to TRBJ2-7; 7 bases agree with TRBD1. This CDR3 is 14 amino acids long. Germline V gene sequence: CDR1 LGHNA, CDR2 YSLEER. V was clipped by 1 base and J by 4 bases; unmatched bases: 4. CDR3 sequence: CASSQGSQGYEQYF. In nucleotides, the CDR3 is TGCGCCAGCAGCCAAGGTTCACAGGGGTACGAGCAGTACTTC.

The chain employs TRBV18 and TRBJ2-3; 14 nucleotides align to TRBD2. With V trimmed by 3 bases and J by 3 bases, 5 bases remained unmatched. The CDR3 is 17 residues long. In germline, CDR1 is KGHSH, CDR2 LQKENI. The CDR3, as DNA: TGTGCCAGCTCACCGGGGACTAGCGGGGGTCCAACAGATACGCAGTATTTT. It encodes CASSPGTSGGPTDTQYF.

The CDR3 nucleotides read TGTGCCAGGACGACTAGCGGGGGTCAGATGGTCGAGCAGTACTTC. This translates into CARTTSGGQMVEQYF. V usage is TRBV2 and J usage is TRBJ2-7; 12 nucleotides align to TRBD2. The V gene's germline CDR1 is SNHLY and CDR2 FYNNEI. The CDR3 has 15 amino acids. Trimming at V came to 9 bases and at J to 6 bases, leaving 12 bases not matched to a gene.

This sequence joins TRBV6-6 and TRBJ2-7; 8 bases are a match to TRBD1. Germline V gene sequence: CDR1 MNHNY, CDR2 SVGAGI (reference sequence). There are 14 residues in the CDR3. V trimming: 7 bases; J trimming: 3 bases; junction bases outside the gene matches: 8. CDR3 amino acids: CASTFRDRLYEQYF. The CDR3 DNA follows: TGTGCCAGCACCTTCAGGGACAGGCTCTACGAGCAGTACTTC.

The V call is TRBV10-3, the J call TRBJ1-6, with unresolved D. This CDR3 comprises 13 residues. Trimming took off 7 bases at V and 0 bases at J, with 4 bases between the two ends. The germline V gene encodes CDR1 ENHRY and CDR2 SYGVKD. As DNA, the CDR3 is TGTGCCATCACCAGCTCCTATAATTCACCCCTCCACTTT. This encodes CAITSSYNSPLHF.

The chain employs TRBV5-1 and TRBJ2-5; tentatively, D is TRBD2 (5 bases). CDR3 length equals 14 residues. CDR1 SGHRS and CDR2 YFSETQ come from the germline V gene. V shed 1 base and J shed 4 bases, with 11 bases lying between them. Written as DNA, the CDR3 is TGCGCCAGCAGCTTGACGGGAAGGCGAGAGACCCAGTACTTC. It yields the protein CASSLTGRRETQYF.

CDR3 in amino acids: CASSPRRGLAGVTDTQYF. The CDR3 region has the DNA TGTGCCAGCAGCCCTAGACGGGGACTAGCGGGAGTTACAGATACGCAGTATTTT. V gene TRBV5-5 combines with J gene TRBJ2-3; 14 bases line up with TRBD2. This CDR3 has 18 residues. Germline V gives CDR1 SGHKS, CDR2 YYEKEE (reference sequence). V was clipped by 4 bases and J by 3 bases; unmatched bases: 10.

J is TRBJ2-5 and V is TRBV2, with D possibly being TRBD1 (5 bases). CDR1 and CDR2 (germline): SNHLY, FYNNEI. Trimming cost V 10 bases and J 2 bases, with 17 bases left between them. This CDR3 has 14 residues. The DNA of the CDR3 is TGTGCCACCAAGCAAGGCCGACAGCAAGAGACCCAGTACTTC. It codes for CATKQGRQQETQYF.

The chain links TRBV7-9 to TRBJ1-1, with TRBD1 matching 7 bases. The CDR3 sequence is 14 residues long. With 7 bases clipped from V and 11 bases from J, the junction kept 16 bases outside the gene matches. Per germline, CDR1 SEHNR and CDR2 FQNEAQ (reference sequence). CDR3 nucleotides: TGTGCCAGCATCCCTCTTAGGACAGGCAATTTGGCTTTCTTT. It is translated as CASIPLRTGNLAFF.

J is TRBJ1-3 and V is TRBV15; D unclear. Germline V gene lookup returns CDR1 LNHNV and CDR2 YYDKDF (reference sequence). This CDR3 comprises 15 residues. V shed 6 bases and J shed 2 bases, with 14 bases lying between them. The CDR3 protein is CATSRPGKTGNTIYF. CDR3 nucleotide sequence: TGTGCCACCAGTCGTCCGGGAAAGACTGGAAACACCATATATTTT.

The table lists this clone with many counts. The chain is built from TRBV13 and TRBJ2-7; the match to TRBD2 covers 7 bases. Trimming at V came to 0 bases and at J to 4 bases, leaving 6 bases not matched to a gene. Germline assignment: CDR1 PRHDT and CDR2 FYEKMQ (reference sequence). The CDR3 sequence is 15 residues long. The CDR3 bases are TGTGCCAGCAGCTTAGGCCGCGGGCGGGGGTACGAGCAGTACTTC. This encodes CASSLGRGRGYEQYF.

The gene calls are TRBV6-1 and TRBJ1-6; D is uncertain. CDR3 length: 18 residues. CDR1 and CDR2 (germline): MNHNS, SASEGT. V was pared by 3 bases and J by 0 bases, with 15 bases between. The CDR3 nucleotides read TGTGCCAGCAGTGACCCTAAAAGCCCGGGCTCCTATAATTCACCCCTCCACTTT. It codes for CASSDPKSPGSYNSPLHF.